A selection of T cell receptor beta chains follows, all from one sample in a study of T cells after yellow fever vaccination. Each CDR3 protein is one row after TCRdb ran MiXCR on the 5' RACE reads. Here the sample spans 300,000 to 350,000 distinct CDR3 sequences, roughly 4.3% being singletons. Source: PBMCs, taken 5 days after the yellow fever booster vaccination. The receptors come from a man aged 18 to 30 who received the YFV17D yellow fever vaccine. CDR3s include the opening cysteine and the closing phenylalanine or tryptophan. A D gene is named only where the DNA matches it firmly. Clone size is given for some rows only: seen once, a few or many times, or a class if the clone is expanded.

>few|NA|TRBV11-2|TRBJ2-5
CASSLGDTVLTQYF
TGTGCCAGCAGCCTCGGGGACACGGTCCTGACCCAGTACTTC
>many|NA|TRBV2|TRBJ1-5
CASSLAASNQPQHF
TGTGCCAGCAGTTTGGCAGCTAGCAATCAGCCCCAGCATTTT
>many|NA|TRBV7-2|TRBJ1-4
CASSPRAAENEKLFF
TGTGCCAGCAGCCCCCGAGCAGCAGAGAATGAAAAACTGTTTTTT
>few|TRBD1|TRBV5-4|TRBJ1-1
CASRSSGGTGAPNTEAFF
TGTGCCAGCAGATCATCGGGGGGGACAGGGGCCCCGAACACTGAAGCTTTCTTT
>few|TRBD2|TRBV20-1|TRBJ2-3
CSARDPASGGATDTQYF
TGCAGTGCTAGAGATCCTGCTAGCGGGGGGGCCACAGATACGCAGTATTTT
>many|NA|TRBV2|TRBJ1-6
CASSDRRSSYNSPLHF
TGTGCCAGCAGTGACAGACGGAGCTCCTATAATTCACCCCTCCACTTT
>NA|NA|TRBV2|TRBJ2-3
CASALMGPNTDTQYF
TGTGCCAGCGCCCTAATGGGACCAAACACGGATACGCAGTATTTT
>many|NA|TRBV4-1|TRBJ1-6
CASSQRQGNSPLHF
TGCGCCAGCAGCCAAAGGCAGGGAAATTCACCCCTCCACTTT
>many|TRBD1|TRBV5-1|TRBJ2-3
CASSRGQGARTDTQYF
TGCGCCAGCAGCCGTGGACAGGGGGCACGCACAGATACGCAGTATTTT
>NA|NA|TRBV9|TRBJ2-5
CASSVGAGGAETQYF
TGTGCCAGCAGCGTAGGAGCAGGGGGGGCAGAGACCCAGTACTTC
>many|TRBD2|TRBV7-2|TRBJ2-4
CASSPDPAGAKNIQYF
TGTGCCAGCAGCCCAGATCCAGCGGGGGCCAAAAACATTCAGTACTTC
>many|TRBD1|TRBV6-2/TRBV6-3|TRBJ2-1
CASSGLDRADNEQFF
TGTGCCAGCAGCGGGCTTGACAGGGCCGACAATGAGCAGTTCTTC
>NA|NA|TRBV7-2|TRBJ1-1
CASRWGVNTEAFF
TGTGCCAGCAGATGGGGAGTGAACACTGAAGCTTTCTTT
>many|TRBD2|TRBV12-5|TRBJ2-3
CASGTSVTRGEDTDTQYF
TGTGCTAGTGGTACCTCCGTAACGCGGGGGGAAGACACAGATACGCAGTATTTT
>NA|TRBD1|TRBV5-1|TRBJ2-5
CASSTGQGYLETQYF
TGCGCCAGCAGCACCGGACAGGGGTATTTGGAGACCCAGTACTTC
>few|NA|TRBV7-8|TRBJ2-3
CASSPRAGSYTDTQYF
TGTGCCAGCAGCCCACGAGCCGGTAGCTACACAGATACGCAGTATTTT
>NA|NA|TRBV7-8|TRBJ2-5
CASSEPAGQGETQYF
TGTGCCAGCAGCGAACCGGCGGGGCAAGGAGAGACCCAGTACTTC
>many|TRBD2|TRBV4-2|TRBJ2-3
CASSQPGLSGTDTQYF
TGTGCCAGCAGCCAGCCGGGACTATCCGGCACAGATACGCAGTATTTT
>NA|NA|TRBV12-3/TRBV12-4|TRBJ1-1
CASNRFGDTRGVLDTEAFF
TGTGCCAGCAATAGGTTTGGCGACACCAGGGGTGTTCTGGACACTGAAGCTTTCTTT
>NA|NA|TRBV5-1|TRBJ2-5
CASSLWSGEETQYF
TGCGCCAGCAGCTTGTGGAGCGGAGAAGAGACCCAGTACTTC